This entry lists 17 T cell receptor beta chains sequenced from one sample in a study of T cell repertoires in cytomegalovirus infection. Antigens of these TCRs are unknown. TCRdb re-derived calls from the reads in MiXCR, one entry per CDR3 protein. This repertoire shows some 920,000 distinct CDR3 sequences, around 30% found once; its top ten account for more than 12%. This specimen consisted of cultured CD8+ T cells from PBMCs, obtained from culture after CMV antigen stimulation. The receptors were sampled from a human donor in good health (CMV status not recorded). Some clones in this sample may be carry-over from other donors' samples.

The chain joins TRBV24-1 to TRBJ2-1; 10 bases are shared with TRBD1. V dropped 9 bases and J dropped 9; count of bases not matched to a gene: 16. CDR1 is KGHDR, CDR2 SFDVKD, per germline. The CDR3 loop spans 16 amino acids. DNA for the CDR3: TGTGCCACCCGCTTTAGGGGGACAGGGGATGACGGTGAGCAGTTCTTC. Translating gives CATRFRGTGDDGEQFF.

This clonotype was counted a few times. With a much larger clone just one base away, this may be a read error. Written as DNA, the CDR3 is TGTGCCAGCAGTTACACAACAGGGTCCGAGCAGTACTTC. Its translation: CASSYTTGSEQYF. V and J are TRBV6-2 or TRBV6-3 and TRBJ2-7, with D perhaps matching TRBD1 (6 bases). This CDR3 has 13 amino acids. With 2 bases removed from V and 6 bases from J, the gap between germline ends came to 11 bases. CDR1 and CDR2 from the germline V gene are MNHEY and SVGEGT.

The rearrangement links TRBV20-1 to TRBJ2-1; 7 bases are shared with TRBD2. CDR1 and CDR2 from the germline V gene are DFQATT and SNEGSKA (reference sequence). Trimming cost V 0 bases and J 10 bases; bases outside gene matches: 0. The CDR3 extends over 11 amino acids. The chain's CDR3 is CSARELAEQFF. The CDR3 DNA reads as TGCAGTGCTAGAGAACTAGCGGAGCAGTTCTTC.

The rearrangement links TRBV5-3 to TRBJ1-1; D gene ambiguous. TRBV5-3 is an open reading frame whose function is uncertain. V was pared by 8 bases and J by 1 base, with 24 bases between. The CDR3 totals 17 residues. The DNA of the CDR3 is TGTGCCAGCAGCCTTCATTTACAATATCGGCCGAACACTGAAGCTTTCTTT. This encodes CASSLHLQYRPNTEAFF.

This chain links TRBV29-1 with TRBJ2-1; 8 bases align to TRBD1. The CDR3 is 15 residues long. After removal of 5 bases from V and 0 bases from J, the junction contained 6 bases not matched to a gene. Germline V gene lookup returns CDR1 SQVTM and CDR2 ANQGSEA. This chain's CDR3 is CSVWGTGSSYNEQFF. DNA of the CDR3: TGCAGCGTTTGGGGGACAGGTAGCTCCTACAATGAGCAGTTCTTC.

The V and J genes are TRBV9 and TRBJ1-6; no clear D. The V gene's germline CDR1 is SGDLS and CDR2 YYNGEE. The CDR3 is 12 residues long. V lost 2 bases, J lost 10 bases, and 7 bases lay in between. The CDR3 DNA follows: TGTGCCAGCAGCGTCGGTCGGTCACCCCTCCACTTT. Amino acids: CASSVGRSPLHF.

The CDR3 loop is CASSLRVYGYNEQFF. The CDR3 DNA reads as TGTGCCAGCAGCTTACGGGTTTACGGTTACAATGAGCAGTTCTTC. The chain carries TRBV7-9 and TRBJ2-1; D gene unclear. The CDR3 runs to 15 residues. V shed 2 bases and J shed 4 bases, with 12 bases lying between them. Germline values: CDR1 SEHNR, CDR2 FQNEAQ (reference sequence).

This clonotype has at least ten counts. J is TRBJ2-7 and V is TRBV7-9; no definite D call. CDR1 is SEHNR, CDR2 FQNEAQ, per germline (reference sequence). V lost 1 base and J 3 bases, leaving 4 bases between the germline ends. CDR3 size: 12 residues. CDR3 in amino acids: CASSLVGYEQYV. CDR3 nucleotides: TGTGCCAGCAGCTTAGTCGGCTACGAGCAGTACGTC.

This clonotype has a handful of counts. J is TRBJ2-7 and V is TRBV6-2 or TRBV6-3; TRBD1 matches 10 bases. Germline V CDR1 and CDR2: MNHEY, SVGEGT. After removal of 7 bases from V and 5 bases from J, the junction contained 14 bases not matched to a gene. The CDR3 covers 16 residues. The CDR3 nucleotides read TGTGCCAGCACCTGGGGTGTGACAGGGGGCAGAGACGAGCAGTACGTC. It codes for CASTWGVTGGRDEQYV.

There are a few counts of this clonotype. The V call is TRBV2, the J call TRBJ1-1; D is possibly TRBD1 (6 bases). CDR3 length: 13 residues. V lost 9 bases and J lost 1, with 12 bases in between. Germline CDR1 SNHLY, CDR2 FYNNEI. The CDR3, as DNA: TGTGCCAGTGATACCAGGGGGAACACTGAAGCTTTCTTT. This gives the protein CASDTRGNTEAFF.

This clonotype was detected many times. The gene calls are TRBV6-5 and TRBJ2-7; D is undetermined. CDR3 length equals 14 residues. V lost 2 bases, J lost 2 bases, and 10 bases lay in between. CDR1 MNHEY and CDR2 SVGAGI come from the germline V gene. The CDR3: CASSYRNYAYEQYF. The CDR3 DNA sequence: TGTGCCAGCAGTTACCGCAATTATGCCTACGAGCAGTACTTC.

This clonotype was detected ten times or more. This chain joins TRBV7-3 and TRBJ2-1; tentatively, D is TRBD1 (6 bases). The CDR3 spans 15 residues. Trimming pared 4 bases from V and 3 bases from J, leaving 13 bases between. CDR1 and CDR2 (germline): SGHTA, FQGTGA. This chain's CDR3 is CASSSGTTHYNEQFF. CDR3 in DNA: TGTGCCAGCAGCTCCGGGACAACTCACTACAATGAGCAGTTCTTC.

The rearrangement joins TRBV28 to TRBJ1-2; D remains ambiguous. Trimming removed 6 bases at V and 5 bases at J, with 19 bases between. The CDR3 totals 15 residues. Germline-derived CDR1 and CDR2 are MDHEN and SYDVKM. CDR3 nucleotides: TGTGCCAGCAGCCCTTGGTCCTCAGACAAATATGGCTACACCTTC. This translates into CASSPWSSDKYGYTF.

The chain combines TRBV12-3 or TRBV12-4 with TRBJ2-1; the D gene is possibly TRBD2 (6 bases). The CDR3 spans 12 residues. V dropped 6 bases and J dropped 8 bases, with 11 bases sitting between them. CDR3 region: CASSLTSHEQFF. The CDR3 DNA is TGTGCCAGCAGCCTTACTAGCCATGAGCAGTTCTTC.

The sample holds a few counts of this clonotype. V gene TRBV7-6 combines with J gene TRBJ2-1; D is possibly TRBD2 (6 bases). CDR1 and CDR2 from the germline V gene are SGHVS and FNYEAQ. The CDR3 contains 15 residues. V was shortened by 4 bases and J by 2 bases, with 12 bases between the two germline ends. The CDR3 DNA is TGTGCCAGCAGCTCCCAGCGGGTGCCCTACAATGAGCAGTTCTTC. Translated, it gives CASSSQRVPYNEQFF.

The J gene is TRBJ2-5, the V gene TRBV5-1; D may be TRBD2 (5 bases). CDR3 length: 15 amino acids. Per the germline V gene, CDR1 is SGHRS and CDR2 is YFSETQ. With 5 bases removed from V and 5 bases from J, the gap between germline ends came to 19 bases. CDR3 in amino acids: CASRIGRLSRETQYF. DNA for the CDR3: TGCGCCAGCAGAATTGGTAGACTAAGTCGGGAGACCCAGTACTTC.

This clonotype has a single count. The chain has TRBV29-1 and TRBJ2-2; 7 bases match TRBD1. Germline V CDR1 and CDR2: SQVTM, ANQGSEA. V dropped 3 bases and J dropped 0; count of bases not matched to a gene: 4. The CDR3 loop spans 15 amino acids. CDR3 amino acids: CSVDAGTANTGELFF. DNA of the CDR3: TGCAGCGTTGATGCCGGGACAGCGAACACCGGGGAGCTGTTTTTT.